This T cell receptor (beta chain) derives from a study of shared T cell receptors in the human thymus. Only in-frame clones appear in the TCRdb table, and some are missing; sequencing was by immunoSEQ multiplex PCR. In the table there are just under 550,000 clones, roughly 74% of which are singletons. This sample was shared with a second study, whose subject was human thymus T cells. That work adds: Congenital heart defects were the reason for the corrective surgery that the donors, healthy Finnish infants, were having. The source of the thymus tissue was resections taken during corrective heart surgery. Gene usage (both V and J) appeared biased in thymic and blood repertoires. Thymic repertoires overlap heavily among unrelated individuals, related research has reported.

The receptor comes from a boy younger than two with a congenital heart defect. Sequences were obtained from thymocytes.

The CDR3 DNA is TGTGCCAGCAGCTTGGAAGCGGGGGGGCCCTACGAGCAGTACTTC. This codes for CASSLEAGGPYEQYF. V is TRBV5-4 and J is TRBJ2-5, with TRBD2 identical over 10 bases. The end of the DNA fits TRBJ2-7 better, so the J call may be wrong. CDR3 size: 15 residues. The germline gives CDR1 SGHNT, CDR2 YYREEE (reference sequence).